The entry that follows covers one T cell receptor (beta chain) sequence. Its target is not known. This entry belongs to a study of shared clonotypes between healthy human individuals. Study-level background: Ranging from 18 to 49 in age, donors were two women and three men. Findings of the study overall: Blood alone was sampled, and tissue repertoires likely differ. When naive CD4 clonotypes were compared across a handful of donors, about 5% were shared.

Splitting of each subset's genomic DNA was done evenly across several immunoSEQ plates. The data were produced by immunoSEQ multiplex PCR, yet TCRdb's version contains in-frame clones alone and is incomplete. Found here are 170,000 or so clones, approximately 61% of them singletons; the top ten hold around 9.3%. The CDR3 is made up of 16 amino acids. V lost 3 bases to trimming and J lost 3 bases; unmatched junction nucleotides: 11. From germline, CDR1 is SGDLS and CDR2 YYNGEE. Sequenced material: memory CD4+ T cells sorted from blood. As to subset: CD45RA-negative fraction. The chain couples TRBV9 to TRBJ2-7; the match to TRBD1 covers 8 bases. The receptor was derived from a man aged 30 to 39 in good health. CDR3 nucleotide sequence: TGTGCCAGCAGCGCCCTAGACAGGGGAGGCTTCTACGAGCAGTACTTC. Its protein product is CASSALDRGGFYEQYF.